These 17 T cell receptor beta chains originate from one sample sequenced in a study of cytotoxic CD8 clonotypes in ibrutinib-treated CLL. Assay: immunoSEQ multiplex PCR; the TCRdb copy retains only in-frame clones and omits some. The table records about 160,000 clones, roughly 80% of them present only once. The specimen was PBMCs, collected after 12 months of ibrutinib treatment. The receptors were gathered from a human donor with chronic lymphocytic leukemia.

The genes are TRBV4-3 and TRBJ2-1, with 7 positions matching TRBD2. Germline lookup yields CDR1 LGHNA and CDR2 YSLEER. This CDR3 contains 16 residues. Trimming cost V 0 bases and J 3 bases; bases outside gene matches: 5. CDR3 residues: CASSQDLASGYNEQFF. The CDR3 nucleotides are TGCGCCAGCAGCCAAGATCTCGCTAGCGGCTACAATGAGCAGTTCTTC.

This clone was seen a few times. This sequence joins TRBV5-4 and TRBJ1-1; D is ambiguous. Germline assignment: CDR1 SGHNT and CDR2 YYREEE (reference sequence). The CDR3 covers 13 residues. V was clipped by 1 base and J by 3 bases, with 7 bases between them. The CDR3 spells CASSLTAYTEAFF. Written as DNA, the CDR3 is TGTGCCAGCAGCTTGACGGCTTACACTGAAGCTTTCTTT.

This clone was observed a handful of times. The chain has TRBV5-1 and TRBJ1-5, with TRBD1 identical over 8 bases. The V and J ends lost 0 bases and 2 bases, in that order; junction bases with no gene match: 1. This CDR3 has 15 amino acids. Germline CDR1 reads SGHRS; CDR2 reads YFSETQ. For the CDR3, the DNA is TGCGCCAGCAGCTTGGGGGGACAGGGCAATCAGCCCCAGCATTTT. It codes for CASSLGGQGNQPQHF.

The V and J genes are TRBV7-2 and TRBJ2-5; 10 positions match TRBD2. The length of the CDR3 is 16 residues. With V trimmed by 4 bases and J by 1 base, 6 bases remained unmatched. Germline V gene lookup returns CDR1 SGHTA and CDR2 FQGNSA. CDR3 in DNA: TGTGCCAGCAGCTCGGGACTAGCGTATTTCCAAGAGACCCAGTACTTC. Protein: CASSSGLAYFQETQYF. The entire variable domain, with the rest obtained from reference TRBV7-2 and TRBJ2-5, is as follows: GAGVSQSPSNKVTEKGKDVELRCDPISGHTALYWYRQSLGQGLEFLIYFQGNSAPDKSGLPSDRFSAERTGGSVSTLTIQRTQQEDSAVYLCASSSGLAYFQETQYFGPGTRLLVL.

The chain carries TRBV9 and TRBJ2-1, with D tentatively TRBD1 (5 bases). Germline assignment: CDR1 SGDLS and CDR2 YYNGEE. V gave up 3 bases and J gave up 0 bases, with 13 bases separating them. This CDR3 comprises 16 residues. CDR3 amino acids: CASSGGWGNSYNEQFF. As DNA, the CDR3 is TGTGCCAGCAGCGGGGGTTGGGGCAACTCCTACAATGAGCAGTTCTTC.

V and J are TRBV21-1 and TRBJ1-1. TRBV21-1 constitutes a pseudogene. The CDR3 extends over 14 amino acids. CDR3 sequence reads: CASSKKAGRTEAFF. For the CDR3, the DNA is TGTGCCAGCAGCAAAAAGGCCGGGAGAACTGAAGCTTTCTTT.

The chain is built from TRBV25-1 and TRBJ2-3; 12 bases agree with TRBD2. Germline CDR1 reads MGHDK; CDR2 reads SYGVNS. The CDR3 loop spans 17 amino acids. Trimming cost V 4 bases and J 10 bases; bases outside gene matches: 15. DNA for the CDR3: TGTGCCAGCAGTGGAGGGGGGCTAGCGGGAGGGCCAGGGGCGCAGTATTTT. Translating gives CASSGGGLAGGPGAQYF.

The CDR3 loop reads CASSSREWSRELFF. DNA for the CDR3: TGTGCCAGCAGTTCGAGGGAGTGGAGCCGGGAGCTGTTTTTT. The V call is TRBV28, the J call TRBJ2-2; TRBD2 is a possible D gene (5 bases). Germline lookup yields CDR1 MDHEN and CDR2 SYDVKM. The CDR3 has 14 residues. V lost 4 bases, J lost 9 bases, and 15 bases lay in between.

The chain links TRBV18 to TRBJ2-3; no clear D. The CDR3 consists of 13 residues. In germline, CDR1 is KGHSH, CDR2 LQKENI. Trimming cost V 4 bases and J 3 bases, with 8 bases left between them. CDR3 nucleotides: TGTGCCAGCTCACGTTCTCTAACAGATACGCAGTATTTT. Translation gives CASSRSLTDTQYF.

The chain links TRBV11-2 to TRBJ2-6; D is uncertain. Germline CDR1 reads SGHAT; CDR2 reads FQNNGV. The CDR3 runs 15 residues. V was trimmed by 1 base and J by 2 bases, leaving 6 bases between them. CDR3 sequence: CASSLARPGANVLTF. The DNA for the CDR3 is TGTGCCAGCAGCTTAGCCCGGCCTGGGGCCAACGTCCTGACTTTC.

The chain has TRBV19 and TRBJ2-4; a possible D gene is TRBD1 (5 bases). The germline V gene has CDR1 LNHDA and CDR2 SQIVND (reference sequence). Trimming removed 4 bases at V and 0 bases at J, with 10 bases between. This CDR3 has 15 residues. As DNA, the CDR3 is TGTGCCAGTAGTAGACAGACCTTAGCCAAAAACATTCAGTACTTC. Translating gives CASSRQTLAKNIQYF.

This clone was recorded only once. The chain uses TRBV7-2 and TRBJ1-5; 7 nucleotides line up with TRBD1. This CDR3 spans 13 amino acids. The germline V gene encodes CDR1 SGHTA and CDR2 FQGNSA. The junction had 5 bases not matched to a gene; V was cut back by 5 bases and J by 7 bases. The CDR3 reads CASSSDRAQPQHF. In DNA form, the CDR3 reads TGTGCCAGCAGCAGTGACAGGGCACAGCCCCAGCATTTT.

The chain joins TRBV7-2 to TRBJ2-1; maybe TRBD1 (7 bases). The V end was cut by 0 bases, the J end by 6 bases, with 21 bases between. CDR3 length: 18 amino acids. Germline V CDR1 and CDR2: SGHTA, FQGNSA. CDR3 region: CASSLAAQRQGGSNEQFF. The CDR3 bases are TGTGCCAGCAGCTTAGCAGCCCAGAGACAGGGAGGTAGCAATGAGCAGTTCTTC. The full variable domain, in which reference TRBV7-2 and TRBJ2-1 provide the parts outside the CDR3, is GAGVSQSPSNKVTEKGKDVELRCDPISGHTALYWYRQSLGQGLEFLIYFQGNSAPDKSGLPSDRFSAERTGGSVSTLTIQRTQQEDSAVYLCASSLAAQRQGGSNEQFFGPGTRLTVL.

The chain links TRBV5-1 to TRBJ1-1; D is unresolved. The CDR3 length is 15 residues. Trimming removed 0 bases from V and 0 bases from J, with 9 bases in between. The germline V gene encodes CDR1 SGHRS and CDR2 YFSETQ. DNA for the CDR3: TGCGCCAGCAGCTTGGTGACCAGGTTGAACACTGAAGCTTTCTTT. It specifies CASSLVTRLNTEAFF.

The rearrangement uses TRBV9 and TRBJ1-5; D is possibly TRBD1 (6 bases). Per germline, CDR1 SGDLS and CDR2 YYNGEE. The CDR3 has 15 residues. V was cut by 3 bases and J by 1 base, with 11 bases left in between. The CDR3, as DNA: TGTGCCAGCAGCGGTACAGGGAACAGCAATCAGCCCCAGCATTTT. This translates into CASSGTGNSNQPQHF.

This clone was observed a single time. V usage is TRBV7-2 and J usage is TRBJ1-2, with 7 bases that match TRBD1. The CDR3 is 15 residues long. V lost 5 bases, J lost 9 bases, and 15 bases stayed unmatched. The germline V gene has CDR1 SGHTA and CDR2 FQGNSA. The CDR3 DNA is TGTGCCAGCAGCGATACAGGGGTTGGGAGTTTCAGCTACACCTTC. Translation gives CASSDTGVGSFSYTF.

The V gene is TRBV9, the J gene TRBJ2-2, with a possible D match to TRBD2 (6 bases). The CDR3 sequence is 12 residues long. V lost 3 bases and J 7 bases, leaving 7 bases between the germline ends. Germline V gene sequence: CDR1 SGDLS, CDR2 YYNGEE. CDR3 region: CASSGRDGELFF. DNA of the CDR3: TGTGCCAGCAGCGGGAGGGACGGGGAGCTGTTTTTT.